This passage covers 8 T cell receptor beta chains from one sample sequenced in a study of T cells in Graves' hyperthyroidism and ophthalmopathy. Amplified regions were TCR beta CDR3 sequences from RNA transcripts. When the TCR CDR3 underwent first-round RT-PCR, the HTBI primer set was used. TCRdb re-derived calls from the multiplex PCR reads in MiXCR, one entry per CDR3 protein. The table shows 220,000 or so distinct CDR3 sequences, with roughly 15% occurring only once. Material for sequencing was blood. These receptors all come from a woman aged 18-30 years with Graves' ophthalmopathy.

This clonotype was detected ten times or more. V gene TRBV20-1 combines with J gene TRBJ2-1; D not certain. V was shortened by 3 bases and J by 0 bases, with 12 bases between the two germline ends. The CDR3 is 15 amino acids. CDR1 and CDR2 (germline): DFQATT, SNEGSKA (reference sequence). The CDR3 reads CSARLAGSSYNEQFF. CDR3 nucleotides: TGCAGTGCTAGGCTCGCCGGCAGCTCCTACAATGAGCAGTTCTTC.

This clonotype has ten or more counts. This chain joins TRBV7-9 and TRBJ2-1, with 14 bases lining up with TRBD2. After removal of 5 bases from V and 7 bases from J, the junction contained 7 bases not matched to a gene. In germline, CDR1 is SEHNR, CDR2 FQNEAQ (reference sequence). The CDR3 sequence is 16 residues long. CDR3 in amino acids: CASSPRGLAGGNEQFF. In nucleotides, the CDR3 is TGTGCCAGCAGCCCCCGCGGACTAGCGGGAGGTAATGAGCAGTTCTTC.

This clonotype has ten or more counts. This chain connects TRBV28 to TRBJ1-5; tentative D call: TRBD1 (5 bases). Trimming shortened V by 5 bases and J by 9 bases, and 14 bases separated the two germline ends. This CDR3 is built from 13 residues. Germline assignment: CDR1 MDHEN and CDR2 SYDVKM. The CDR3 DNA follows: TGTGCCAGCAGTGAAGGACATCGACGGCCCCAGCATTTT. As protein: CASSEGHRRPQHF.

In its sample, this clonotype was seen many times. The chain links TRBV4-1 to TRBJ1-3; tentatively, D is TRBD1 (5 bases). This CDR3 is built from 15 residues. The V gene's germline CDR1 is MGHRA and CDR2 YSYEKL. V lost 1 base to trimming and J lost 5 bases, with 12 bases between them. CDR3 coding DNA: TGCGCCAGCAGCCAAGTCGACGGGGGGAGAAACACCATATATTTT. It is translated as CASSQVDGGRNTIYF.

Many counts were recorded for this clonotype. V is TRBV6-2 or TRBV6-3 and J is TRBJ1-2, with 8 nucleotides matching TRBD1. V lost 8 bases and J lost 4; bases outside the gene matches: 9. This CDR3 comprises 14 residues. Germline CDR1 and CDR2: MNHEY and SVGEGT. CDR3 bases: TGTGCCAGCCAACGGGACAGGCTACGCTATGGCTACACCTTC. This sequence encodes CASQRDRLRYGYTF.

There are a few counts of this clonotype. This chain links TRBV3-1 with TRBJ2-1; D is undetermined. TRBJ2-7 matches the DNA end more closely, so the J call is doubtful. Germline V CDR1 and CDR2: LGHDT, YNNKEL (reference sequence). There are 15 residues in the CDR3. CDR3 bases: TGTGCCAGCAGCCGAACGATTGGTGAGTCGGGTGAGCAGTACTTC. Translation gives CASSRTIGESGEQYF.

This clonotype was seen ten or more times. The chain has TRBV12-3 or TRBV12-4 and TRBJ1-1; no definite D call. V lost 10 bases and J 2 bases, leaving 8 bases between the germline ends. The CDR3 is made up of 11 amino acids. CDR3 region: CATSRNTEAFF. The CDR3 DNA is TGTGCCACCTCGAGAAACACTGAAGCTTTCTTT.

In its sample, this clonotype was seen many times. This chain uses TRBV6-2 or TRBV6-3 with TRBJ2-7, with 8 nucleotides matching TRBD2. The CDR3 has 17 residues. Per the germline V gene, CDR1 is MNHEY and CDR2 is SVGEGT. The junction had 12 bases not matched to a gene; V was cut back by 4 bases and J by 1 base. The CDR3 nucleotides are TGTGCCAGCAGTTCTCCTACAGCGGGAGTCGCGTCCTACGAGCAGTACTTC. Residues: CASSSPTAGVASYEQYF.